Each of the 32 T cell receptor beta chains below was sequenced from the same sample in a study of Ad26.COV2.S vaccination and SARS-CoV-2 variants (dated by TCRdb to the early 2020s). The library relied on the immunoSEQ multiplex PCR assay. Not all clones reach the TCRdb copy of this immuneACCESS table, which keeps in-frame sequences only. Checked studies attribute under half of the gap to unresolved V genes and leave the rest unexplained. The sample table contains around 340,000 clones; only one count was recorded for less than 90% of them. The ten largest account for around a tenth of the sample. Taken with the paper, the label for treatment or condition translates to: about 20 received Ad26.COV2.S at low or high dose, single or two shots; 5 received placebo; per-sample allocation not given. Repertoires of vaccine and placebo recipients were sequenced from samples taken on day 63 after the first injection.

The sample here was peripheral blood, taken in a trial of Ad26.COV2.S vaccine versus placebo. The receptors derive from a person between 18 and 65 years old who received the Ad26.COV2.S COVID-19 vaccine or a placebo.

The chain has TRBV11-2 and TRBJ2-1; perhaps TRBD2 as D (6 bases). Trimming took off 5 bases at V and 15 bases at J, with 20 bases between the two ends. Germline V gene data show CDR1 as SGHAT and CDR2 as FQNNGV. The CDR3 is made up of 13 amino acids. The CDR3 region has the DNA TGTGCCAGCAGCCCGGGACTGAGGGTCGTCGGGTTCTTC. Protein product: CASSPGLRVVGFF.

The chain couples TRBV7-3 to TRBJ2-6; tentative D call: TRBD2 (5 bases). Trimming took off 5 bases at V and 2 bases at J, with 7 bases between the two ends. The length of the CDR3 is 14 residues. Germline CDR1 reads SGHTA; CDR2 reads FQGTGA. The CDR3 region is CASSGETGANVLTF. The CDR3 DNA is TGTGCCAGCAGCGGGGAGACTGGGGCCAACGTCCTGACTTTC.

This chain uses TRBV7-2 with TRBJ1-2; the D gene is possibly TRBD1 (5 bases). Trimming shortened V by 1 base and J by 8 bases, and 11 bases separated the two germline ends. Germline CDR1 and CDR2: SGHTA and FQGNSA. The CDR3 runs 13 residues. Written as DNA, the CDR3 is TGTGCCAGCAGCTTAGAGGGGCTGCGGGGCTACACCTTC. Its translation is CASSLEGLRGYTF.

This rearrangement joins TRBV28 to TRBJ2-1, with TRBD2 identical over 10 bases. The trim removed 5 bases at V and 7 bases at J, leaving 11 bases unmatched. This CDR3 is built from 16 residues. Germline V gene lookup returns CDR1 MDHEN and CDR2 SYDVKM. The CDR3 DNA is TGTGCCAGCAGTCTCTGGATAGCGGGGGGCGTTAATGAGCAGTTCTTC. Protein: CASSLWIAGGVNEQFF. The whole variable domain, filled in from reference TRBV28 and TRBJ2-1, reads DVKVTQSSRYLVKRTGEKVFLECVQDMDHENMFWYRQDPGLGLRLIYFSYDVKMKEKGDIPEGYSVSREKKERFSLILESASTNQTSMYLCASSLWIAGGVNEQFFGPGTRLTVL.

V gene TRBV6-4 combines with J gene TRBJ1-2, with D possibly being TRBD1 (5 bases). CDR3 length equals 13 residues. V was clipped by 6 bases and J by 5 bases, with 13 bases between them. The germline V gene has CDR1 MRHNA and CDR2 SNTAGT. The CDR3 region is CASRGRGEYGYTF. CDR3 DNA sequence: TGTGCCAGCAGAGGACGGGGCGAGTATGGCTACACCTTC.

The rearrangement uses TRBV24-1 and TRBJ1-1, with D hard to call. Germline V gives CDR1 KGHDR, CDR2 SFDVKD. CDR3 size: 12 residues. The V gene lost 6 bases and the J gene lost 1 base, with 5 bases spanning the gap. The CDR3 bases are TGTGCCACCAGTCCGGGGAACACTGAAGCTTTCTTT. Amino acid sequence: CATSPGNTEAFF.

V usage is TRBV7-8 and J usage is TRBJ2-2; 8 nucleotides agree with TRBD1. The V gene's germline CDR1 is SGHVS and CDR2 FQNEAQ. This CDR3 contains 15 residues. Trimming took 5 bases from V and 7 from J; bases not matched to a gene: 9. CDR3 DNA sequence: TGTGCCAGCAGCCACAACAGGGGGACGATCGGGGAGCTGTTTTTT. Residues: CASSHNRGTIGELFF.

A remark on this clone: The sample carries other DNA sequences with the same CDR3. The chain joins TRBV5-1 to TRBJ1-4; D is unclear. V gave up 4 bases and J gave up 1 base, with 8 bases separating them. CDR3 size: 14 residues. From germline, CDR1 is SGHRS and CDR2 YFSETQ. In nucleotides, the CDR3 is TGCGCCAGCAGCCTGCGGGGAACTAATGAAAAACTGTTTTTT. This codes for CASSLRGTNEKLFF.

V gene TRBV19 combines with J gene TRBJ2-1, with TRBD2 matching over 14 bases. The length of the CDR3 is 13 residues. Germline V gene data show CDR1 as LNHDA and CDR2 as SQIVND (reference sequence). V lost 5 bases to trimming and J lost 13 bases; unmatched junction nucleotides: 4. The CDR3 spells CASSPGLAGGQFF. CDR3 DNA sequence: TGTGCCAGTAGTCCCGGACTAGCGGGAGGTCAGTTCTTC.

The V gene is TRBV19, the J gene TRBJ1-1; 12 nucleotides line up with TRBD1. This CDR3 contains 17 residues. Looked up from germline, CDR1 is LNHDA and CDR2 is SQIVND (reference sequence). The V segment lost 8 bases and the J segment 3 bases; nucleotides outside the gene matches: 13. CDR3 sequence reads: CASYSRDRGRQDTEAFF. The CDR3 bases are TGTGCCAGTTATTCCCGGGACAGGGGGCGTCAGGACACTGAAGCTTTCTTT.

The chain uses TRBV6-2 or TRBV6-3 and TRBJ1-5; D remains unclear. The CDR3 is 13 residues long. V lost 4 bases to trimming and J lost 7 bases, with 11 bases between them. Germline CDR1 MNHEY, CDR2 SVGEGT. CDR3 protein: CASSSPPGQPQHF. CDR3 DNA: TGTGCCAGCAGTTCCCCCCCGGGCCAGCCCCAGCATTTT.

In DNA, the CDR3 is TGTGCCAGCAGCGCACAGGGGACAGAGGGCTACACCTTC. This gives the protein CASSAQGTEGYTF. The chain joins TRBV7-8 to TRBJ1-2; 7 positions agree with TRBD1. Germline V gives CDR1 SGHVS, CDR2 FQNEAQ. V shed 5 bases, J shed 8 bases, and the junction held 8 bases outside the gene matches. This CDR3 has 13 residues.

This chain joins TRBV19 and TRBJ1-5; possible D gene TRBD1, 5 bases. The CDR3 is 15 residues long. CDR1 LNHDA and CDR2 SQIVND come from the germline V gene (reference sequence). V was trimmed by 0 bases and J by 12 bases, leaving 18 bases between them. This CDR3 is CASSIDPLGGAGQHF. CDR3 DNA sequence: TGTGCCAGTAGTATAGATCCCCTAGGAGGGGCGGGCCAGCATTTT.

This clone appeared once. CDR3 nucleotide sequence: TGTGCCAGCAGCCAGGGGGGGGGCACTGAAGCTTTCTTT. Its translation is CASSQGGGTEAFF. The J gene is TRBJ1-1, the V gene TRBV25-1, with TRBD1 matching over 7 bases. V lost 6 bases to trimming and J lost 4 bases; unmatched junction nucleotides: 5. The length of the CDR3 is 13 residues. Germline loops: CDR1 MGHDK, CDR2 SYGVNS.

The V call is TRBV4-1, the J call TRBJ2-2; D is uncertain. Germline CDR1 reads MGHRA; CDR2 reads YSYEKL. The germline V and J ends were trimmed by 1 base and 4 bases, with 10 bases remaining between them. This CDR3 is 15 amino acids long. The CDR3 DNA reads TGCGCCAGCAGCCAAGTGCAAAGAATCACCGGGGAGCTGTTTTTT. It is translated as CASSQVQRITGELFF.

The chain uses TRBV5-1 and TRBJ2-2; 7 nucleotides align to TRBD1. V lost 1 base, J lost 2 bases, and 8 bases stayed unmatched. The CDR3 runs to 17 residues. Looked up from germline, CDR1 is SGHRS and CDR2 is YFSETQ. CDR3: CASSLIQGRINTGELFF. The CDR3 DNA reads TGCGCCAGCAGCTTGATACAGGGGCGGATTAACACCGGGGAGCTGTTTTTT.

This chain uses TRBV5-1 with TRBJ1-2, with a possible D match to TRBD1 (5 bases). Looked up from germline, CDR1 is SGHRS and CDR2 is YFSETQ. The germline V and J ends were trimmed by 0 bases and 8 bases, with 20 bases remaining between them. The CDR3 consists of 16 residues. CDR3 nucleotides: TGCGCCAGCAGCTTGGATGGACAAAGGGAGACGGGGGGCTACACCTTC. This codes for CASSLDGQRETGGYTF.

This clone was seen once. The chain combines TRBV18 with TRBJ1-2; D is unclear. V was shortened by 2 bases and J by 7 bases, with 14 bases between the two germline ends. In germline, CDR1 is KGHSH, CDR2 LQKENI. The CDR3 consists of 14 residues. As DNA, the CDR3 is TGTGCCAGCTCACCAGTCGTCGACCCCCCTGGCTACACCTTC. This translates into CASSPVVDPPGYTF.

Here the CDR3 reads CASSARQLYGYTF. In DNA, the CDR3 is TGTGCCAGCAGTGCGCGGCAGCTCTATGGCTACACCTTC. This rearrangement joins TRBV2 to TRBJ1-2; D unresolved. V was shortened by 4 bases and J by 4 bases, with 10 bases between the two germline ends. Germline-derived CDR1 and CDR2 are SNHLY and FYNNEI. The CDR3 contains 13 residues.

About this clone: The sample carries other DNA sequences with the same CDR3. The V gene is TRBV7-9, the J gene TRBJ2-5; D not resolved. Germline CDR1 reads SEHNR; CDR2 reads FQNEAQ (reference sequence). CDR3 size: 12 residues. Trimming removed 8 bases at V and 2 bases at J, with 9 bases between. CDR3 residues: CASSVAQETQYF. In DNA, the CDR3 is TGTGCCAGCTCCGTGGCGCAAGAGACCCAGTACTTC.

The CDR3 bases are TGCAGTGCTAGTCGCAGGGGGCACTACAATGAGCAGTTCTTC. Its protein is CSASRRGHYNEQFF. The chain combines TRBV20-1 with TRBJ2-1; 8 positions match TRBD1. Trimming cost V 3 bases and J 3 bases; bases outside gene matches: 4. CDR1 and CDR2 from the germline V gene are DFQATT and SNEGSKA (reference sequence). This CDR3 spans 14 amino acids.

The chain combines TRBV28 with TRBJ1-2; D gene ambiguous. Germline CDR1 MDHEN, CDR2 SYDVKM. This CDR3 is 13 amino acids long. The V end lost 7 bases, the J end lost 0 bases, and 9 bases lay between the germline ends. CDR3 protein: CASTPLANYGYTF. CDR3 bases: TGTGCCAGCACTCCGTTAGCTAACTATGGCTACACCTTC.

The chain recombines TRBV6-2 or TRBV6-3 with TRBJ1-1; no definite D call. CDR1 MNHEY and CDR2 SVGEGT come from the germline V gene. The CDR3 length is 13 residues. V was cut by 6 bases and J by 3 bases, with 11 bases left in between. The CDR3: CASSADTYTEAFF. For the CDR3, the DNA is TGTGCCAGCAGCGCCGACACTTACACTGAAGCTTTCTTT.

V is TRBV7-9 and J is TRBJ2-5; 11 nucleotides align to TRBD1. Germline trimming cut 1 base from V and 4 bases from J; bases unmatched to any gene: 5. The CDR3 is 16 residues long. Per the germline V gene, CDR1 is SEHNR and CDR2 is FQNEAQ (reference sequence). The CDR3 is CASSLGAGTGGETQYF. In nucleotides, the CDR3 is TGTGCCAGCAGCTTAGGGGCCGGGACAGGGGGAGAGACCCAGTACTTC.

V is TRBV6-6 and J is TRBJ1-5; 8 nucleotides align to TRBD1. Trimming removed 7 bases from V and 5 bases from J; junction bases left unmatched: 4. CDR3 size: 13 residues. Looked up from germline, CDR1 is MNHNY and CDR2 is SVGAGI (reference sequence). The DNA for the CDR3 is TGTGCCAGCACCTTGACAGGGGATCAGCCCCAGCATTTT. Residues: CASTLTGDQPQHF.

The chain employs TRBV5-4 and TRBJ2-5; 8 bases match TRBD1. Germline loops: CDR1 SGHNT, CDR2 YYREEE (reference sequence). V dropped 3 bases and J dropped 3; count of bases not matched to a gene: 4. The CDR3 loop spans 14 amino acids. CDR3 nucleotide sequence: TGTGCCAGCAGCTCCACGGGACAGGAAGAGACCCAGTACTTC. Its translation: CASSSTGQEETQYF.

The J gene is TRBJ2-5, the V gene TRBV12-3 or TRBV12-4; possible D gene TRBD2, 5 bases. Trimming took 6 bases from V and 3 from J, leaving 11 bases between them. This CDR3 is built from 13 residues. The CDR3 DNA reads TGTGCCAGCAGCTCGGACTGGGAAGAGACCCAGTACTTC. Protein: CASSSDWEETQYF.

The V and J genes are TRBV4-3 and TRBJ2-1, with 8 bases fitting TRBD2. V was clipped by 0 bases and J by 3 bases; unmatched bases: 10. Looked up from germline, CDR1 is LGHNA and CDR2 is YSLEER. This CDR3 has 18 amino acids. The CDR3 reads CASSQERITSGYYNEQFF. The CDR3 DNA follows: TGCGCCAGCAGCCAAGAGCGAATAACTAGCGGTTACTACAATGAGCAGTTCTTC.

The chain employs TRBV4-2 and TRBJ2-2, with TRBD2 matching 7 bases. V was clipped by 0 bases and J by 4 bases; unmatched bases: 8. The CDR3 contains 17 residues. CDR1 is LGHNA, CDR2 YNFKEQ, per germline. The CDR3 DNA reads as TGTGCCAGCAGCCAAGAATCGGCTAGCGGACTCACCGGGGAGCTGTTTTTT. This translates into CASSQESASGLTGELFF.

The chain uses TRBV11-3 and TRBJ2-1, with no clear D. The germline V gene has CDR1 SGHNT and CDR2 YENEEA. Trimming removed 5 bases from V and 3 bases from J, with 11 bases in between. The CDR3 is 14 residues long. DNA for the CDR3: TGTGCCAGCAGCCCCGGGCCGAACTACAATGAGCAGTTCTTC. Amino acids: CASSPGPNYNEQFF.

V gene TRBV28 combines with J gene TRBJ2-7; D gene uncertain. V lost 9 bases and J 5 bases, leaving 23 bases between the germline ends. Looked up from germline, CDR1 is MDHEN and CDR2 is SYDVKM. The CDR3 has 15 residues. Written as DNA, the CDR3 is TGTGCCAGTCAAACAAGTAGCTGGAGTTACCACGAGCAGTACTTC. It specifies CASQTSSWSYHEQYF.

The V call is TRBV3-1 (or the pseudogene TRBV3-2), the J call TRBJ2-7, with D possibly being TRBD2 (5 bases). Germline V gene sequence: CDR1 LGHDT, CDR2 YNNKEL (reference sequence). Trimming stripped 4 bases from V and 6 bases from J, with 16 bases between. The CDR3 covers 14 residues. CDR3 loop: CASSRNPGGSEQYF. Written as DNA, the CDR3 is TGTGCCAGCAGCCGAAACCCAGGCGGGTCCGAGCAGTACTTC.